Below are 17 T cell receptor beta chains sequenced from a single sample in a study of beta chain features in type 1 diabetes. Expressed TCRB transcripts were sequenced because the isolated RNA had all been reverse transcribed beforehand. The method was immunoSEQ multiplex PCR; TCRdb's version includes in-frame clones alone and lacks a portion of them. The sample shows around 200,000 clones, about an eighth of them seen only once. Material for sequencing was central memory CD4+ T cells from blood. The receptors stem from a young woman in good health.

This clone was seen a handful of times. This CDR3 fails to terminate in the conserved phenylalanine or tryptophan, so it likely reflects a read error. Because the CDR3's place on the DNA is in doubt, the DNA is left out and the CDR3 is given as listed by TCRdb. The chain has TRBV6-5 and TRBJ2-7; TRBD1 reflects the table's D call only, with no check against the DNA. Germline V gene data show CDR1 as MNHEY and CDR2 as SVGAGI. The CDR3 adds up to 12 amino acids, both ends counted. The CDR3 loop reads CASSFTGTGLSY.

The chain employs TRBV7-6 and TRBJ1-2; 7 bases are a match to TRBD1. CDR1 and CDR2 (germline): SGHVS, FNYEAQ. This CDR3 is 13 amino acids long. The junction had 7 bases not matched to a gene; V was cut back by 5 bases and J by 7 bases. The CDR3 loop reads CASSPWTGFGYTF. CDR3 coding DNA: TGTGCCAGCAGCCCCTGGACAGGTTTTGGCTACACCTTC.

This clone was counted only a few times. The chain has TRBV27 and TRBJ2-5; TRBD1 agrees at 7 bases. This CDR3 region has 14 residues. With 6 bases clipped from V and 4 bases from J, the junction kept 8 bases outside the gene matches. CDR1 and CDR2 (germline): MNHEY, SMNVEV (reference sequence). In DNA, the CDR3 is TGTGCCAGCAGCCTAAGAGGGGGCATAGAGACCCAGTACTTC. It is translated as CASSLRGGIETQYF.

In its sample, this clone was seen a few times. J is TRBJ2-1 and V is TRBV14; tentative D call: TRBD2 (5 bases). The germline V gene has CDR1 SGHDN and CDR2 FVKESK. The CDR3 spans 16 residues. V shed 2 bases and J shed 5 bases, with 16 bases lying between them. CDR3 sequence: CASSQLIEEGNNEQFF. The CDR3 bases are TGTGCCAGCAGCCAACTTATAGAAGAGGGAAACAATGAGCAGTTCTTC.

This clone was recorded many times. J is TRBJ2-4 and V is TRBV21-1; no DNA check was done on the table's D call, TRBD2. TRBV21-1 is described as a pseudogene. The CDR3 spans 13 residues. The chain's CDR3 is CASNSDGGGIQYF. As DNA, the CDR3 is TGTGCCAGCAATTCGGACGGGGGAGGCATTCAGTACTTC.

This clone was recorded a few times. The chain uses TRBV5-6 and TRBJ2-7; 9 bases line up with TRBD1. Germline V gives CDR1 SGHDT, CDR2 YYEEEE. V trimming: 4 bases; J trimming: 3 bases; junction bases outside the gene matches: 2. The CDR3 sequence is 13 residues long. The CDR3 DNA is TGTGCCAGCAGCGGACAGGGGTTCTACGAGCAGTACTTC. Encoded protein: CASSGQGFYEQYF.

V is TRBV18 and J is TRBJ2-7; TRBD2 matches 8 bases. Germline loops: CDR1 KGHSH, CDR2 LQKENI. Unmatched junction bases numbered 3, after V lost 4 bases and J lost 7 bases. There are 12 residues in the CDR3. The CDR3 sequence: CASSLAGSEQYF. The CDR3 nucleotides are TGTGCCAGCTCACTAGCGGGATCAGAGCAGTACTTC.

This clone was seen at least ten times. The rearrangement uses TRBV5-1 and TRBJ2-7, with 13 bases lining up with TRBD2. Germline V gene lookup returns CDR1 SGHRS and CDR2 YFSETQ. With 3 bases clipped from V and 12 bases from J, the junction kept 15 bases outside the gene matches. This CDR3 contains 16 residues. This chain's CDR3 is CASSSRTSGSSARRYF. CDR3 DNA: TGCGCCAGCAGCTCACGGACTAGCGGGAGTTCCGCAAGGAGGTACTTC.

Only a few counts were recorded for this clone. V gene TRBV5-1 combines with J gene TRBJ2-3; 7 bases align to TRBD2. CDR1 SGHRS and CDR2 YFSETQ come from the germline V gene. The CDR3 is 15 residues long. Germline trimming cut 1 base from V and 0 bases from J; bases unmatched to any gene: 2. CDR3 in DNA: TGCGCCAGCAGCTTGACTAGCGAGAGCACAGATACGCAGTATTTT. As protein: CASSLTSESTDTQYF.

The table lists this clone with a few counts. The V call is TRBV5-1, the J call TRBJ2-5; 9 bases fit TRBD2. Losses at the gene ends were 1 base for V and 2 bases for J; bases not matched to a gene: 6. Germline CDR1 and CDR2: SGHRS and YFSETQ. The CDR3 extends over 16 amino acids. CDR3 bases: TGCGCCAGCAGCTTGAATCCTAGCGGGGATCAAGAGACCCAGTACTTC. Translated, it gives CASSLNPSGDQETQYF.

This chain joins TRBV9 and TRBJ2-2, with D maybe TRBD2 (6 bases). V dropped 0 bases and J dropped 4 bases, with 16 bases sitting between them. The V gene's germline CDR1 is SGDLS and CDR2 YYNGEE. The CDR3 covers 17 residues. The CDR3 protein is CASSVGGRGRLTGELFF. The CDR3 region has the DNA TGTGCCAGCAGCGTAGGAGGGCGGGGTCGTCTCACCGGGGAGCTGTTTTTT.

A few counts support this clone. The chain employs TRBV15 and TRBJ2-3; weak D call: TRBD1 (6 bases). The CDR3 has 19 amino acids. Trimming cost V 4 bases and J 5 bases, with 28 bases left between them. Germline loops: CDR1 LNHNV, CDR2 YYDKDF (reference sequence). The CDR3 protein is CATSKGPGKTGALGDTQYF. The CDR3 bases are TGTGCCACCAGCAAGGGCCCGGGGAAGACAGGCGCTCTGGGAGATACGCAGTATTTT.

This clone was seen only a few times. This chain uses TRBV6-1 with TRBJ2-1; TRBD2 matches 10 bases. The CDR3 has 17 residues. The ends lost 2 bases at V and 4 bases at J; junction bases unmatched: 8. Per the germline V gene, CDR1 is MNHNS and CDR2 is SASEGT. The CDR3 here is CASSELWGTSAYNEQFF. CDR3 nucleotides: TGTGCCAGCAGTGAATTATGGGGGACTAGCGCTTACAATGAGCAGTTCTTC.

This clone was seen a few times. This chain connects TRBV4-2 to TRBJ2-7, with D tentatively TRBD1 (6 bases). This CDR3 has 13 residues. V was cut by 0 bases and J by 9 bases, with 12 bases left in between. The germline gives CDR1 LGHNA, CDR2 YNFKEQ. This chain's CDR3 is CASSQDDGRGQYF. Written as DNA, the CDR3 is TGTGCCAGCAGCCAAGATGATGGCAGGGGGCAGTACTTC.

The genes are TRBV5-1 and TRBJ1-4, with 9 positions matching TRBD1. This CDR3 comprises 14 residues. J was trimmed by 5 bases and V by 4 bases; bases with no gene match: 3. Germline values: CDR1 SGHRS, CDR2 YFSETQ. The CDR3 here is CASSRDRANEKLFF. The CDR3 DNA sequence: TGCGCCAGCAGCAGGGACAGGGCGAATGAAAAACTGTTTTTT.

This chain connects TRBV6-5 to TRBJ2-1; 8 bases line up with TRBD2. V shed 0 bases, J shed 9 bases, and the junction held 10 bases outside the gene matches. The CDR3 extends over 16 amino acids. Looked up from germline, CDR1 is MNHEY and CDR2 is SVGAGI. CDR3 sequence reads: CASSYSGTRGLAEQFF. The CDR3 DNA is TGTGCCAGCAGTTACTCCGGGACTAGGGGTCTCGCTGAGCAGTTCTTC.

This chain links TRBV28 with TRBJ1-1; D possibly corresponds to TRBD1 (5 bases). Germline lookup yields CDR1 MDHEN and CDR2 SYDVKM. This CDR3 has 15 amino acids. V lost 5 bases to trimming and J lost 10 bases, with 23 bases between them. The CDR3: CASSVGLLIREGAFF. CDR3 nucleotide sequence: TGTGCCAGCAGTGTCGGACTTCTAATCAGGGAGGGAGCTTTCTTT.